The 28 T cell receptor beta chains in this list originate from one sample, sequenced in a study of CD8+CD57+ T cells in acquired aplastic anemia. Genomic DNA templated the TCR beta VDJ and CDR3 profiling. TCRdb re-derived calls from the reads in MiXCR, one entry per CDR3 protein. The table has about 160,000 distinct CDR3 sequences, 71% seen once. Those patients picked for sequencing had displayed CD8+CD57+ cell expansion on flow cytometry. Material: sorted CD4+, CD8+, or CD8+CD57+ T cells (not recorded which) from PBMCs. Receptors were obtained from a human donor with aplastic anemia.

On this clonotype: Germline is not matched at one junction end, which may reflect a read error. The chain couples TRBV12-3 or TRBV12-4 to TRBJ2-3, with 9 bases lining up with TRBD1. The CDR3 totals 11 residues. The CDR3 loop reads CASSTGGRPDF. In DNA form, the CDR3 reads TGTGCCAGCAGTACAGGGGGCAGGCCCGATTTT.

The CDR3 DNA sequence: TGTGCCAGCAGTCCCAAGAAGGGGGCCCACCACTTT. This translates into CASSPKKGAHHF. This rearrangement joins TRBV12-3 or TRBV12-4 to TRBJ1-6; 7 nucleotides align to TRBD1. V shed 5 bases, J shed 18 bases, and the junction held 10 bases outside the gene matches. The CDR3 extends over 12 amino acids.

The rearrangement links TRBV19 to TRBJ2-5; 13 nucleotides align to TRBD2. V lost 4 bases and J lost 10; bases outside the gene matches: 21. The V gene's germline CDR1 is LNHDA and CDR2 SQIVND (reference sequence). There are 19 residues in the CDR3. In DNA, the CDR3 is TGTGCCAGTAGTAGCAGTAAACTAGCGGGGGGGCCCTTGGGGAGAGACCAGTACTTC. Its protein is CASSSSKLAGGPLGRDQYF.

The rearrangement joins TRBV7-9 to TRBJ1-2; D ambiguous. The CDR3 consists of 14 residues. Germline V gene data show CDR1 as SEHNR and CDR2 as FQNEAQ (reference sequence). V lost 5 bases, J lost 1 base, and 11 bases lay in between. CDR3 in DNA: TGTGCCAGCAGCCCAAAGGACGGTAACTATGGCTACACCTTC. This codes for CASSPKDGNYGYTF.

V usage is TRBV24-1 and J usage is TRBJ2-3; 9 bases are a match to TRBD1. Trimming took 3 bases from V and 6 from J; bases not matched to a gene: 3. The CDR3 has 14 amino acids. Per the germline V gene, CDR1 is KGHDR and CDR2 is SFDVKD. Here the CDR3 reads CATSDPGQGDTQYF. CDR3 coding DNA: TGTGCCACCAGTGATCCCGGACAGGGGGATACGCAGTATTTT.

V usage is TRBV7-2 and J usage is TRBJ1-1, with 7 bases matching TRBD1. V lost 4 bases and J lost 10; bases outside the gene matches: 3. Germline CDR1 reads SGHTA; CDR2 reads FQGNSA. The CDR3 is 11 amino acids. Written as DNA, the CDR3 is TGTGCCAGCAGCTCCAGACAGGGAGCTTTCTTT. This encodes CASSSRQGAFF. The variable domain in full, completed from reference TRBV7-2 and TRBJ1-1, reads GAGVSQSPSNKVTEKGKDVELRCDPISGHTALYWYRQSLGQGLEFLIYFQGNSAPDKSGLPSDRFSAERTGGSVSTLTIQRTQQEDSAVYLCASSSRQGAFFGQGTRLTVV.

The chain is built from TRBV6-1 and TRBJ2-7; D is perhaps TRBD2 (6 bases). With 1 base removed from V and 11 bases from J, the gap between germline ends came to 15 bases. Germline CDR1 MNHNS, CDR2 SASEGT. This CDR3 is 13 amino acids long. CDR3 sequence (DNA): TGTGCCAGCAGTGAAGGACCGGGGAGGATGGAGTACTTC. Translating gives CASSEGPGRMEYF.

The rearrangement joins TRBV15 to TRBJ2-6; D call uncertain. The V gene lost 0 bases and the J gene lost 0 bases, with 6 bases spanning the gap. The germline gives CDR1 LNHNV, CDR2 YYDKDF (reference sequence). CDR3 size: 16 residues. CDR3 in DNA: TGTGCCACCAGCAGAGATCTTGGCTCTGGGGCCAACGTCCTGACTTTC. Encoded protein: CATSRDLGSGANVLTF.

This clonotype was counted only a few times. A much larger clone differs by one base, so this may be a read error. The chain couples TRBV6-1 to TRBJ2-7; D gene ambiguous. Trimming stripped 9 bases from V and 3 bases from J, with 9 bases between. CDR1 and CDR2 from the germline V gene are MNHNS and SASEGT. The CDR3 is 11 amino acids. CDR3: CASSWYYEQYF. The DNA of the CDR3 is TGTGCCAGTTCGTGGTACTACGAGCAGTACTTC.

The rearrangement uses TRBV6-4 and TRBJ2-2, with 7 positions matching TRBD1. V was clipped by 6 bases and J by 8 bases; unmatched bases: 6. The CDR3 spans 13 residues. From germline, CDR1 is MRHNA and CDR2 SNTAGT. As DNA, the CDR3 is TGTGCCAGCAGCTTAGGGGGCTCTGGGGAGCTGTTTTTT. Residues: CASSLGGSGELFF.

The chain links TRBV20-1 to TRBJ1-2, with a weak D call TRBD1 (5 bases). CDR1 and CDR2 (germline): DFQATT, SNEGSKA (reference sequence). The V end lost 1 base, the J end lost 4 bases, and 10 bases lay between the germline ends. CDR3 length: 13 residues. The CDR3 DNA follows: TGCAGTGCTAGAGCGGGGGAAGGCTATGGCTACACCTTC. The encoded protein is CSARAGEGYGYTF.

CDR3 bases: TGTGCCAGCAGCCAAATACAGGGGCGGGAGACCCAGTACTTC. Encoded protein: CASSQIQGRETQYF. V and J are TRBV10-3 and TRBJ2-5; TRBD1 matches at 7 bases. CDR1 is ENHRY and CDR2 is SYGVKD in the germline V gene. This CDR3 region has 14 residues. V was pared by 10 bases and J by 5 bases, with 13 bases of the junction left unmatched.

Concerning this clonotype: Germline is not matched at one junction end, which may reflect a read error. The chain employs TRBV7-6 and TRBJ1-6; D remains unclear. Looked up from germline, CDR1 is SGHVS and CDR2 is FNYEAQ. The CDR3 is 12 residues long. The CDR3 DNA follows: TGTGCCAGCAGCTTAGCGAAGTCACCCCTCCGCTTT. This translates into CASSLAKSPLRF.

The chain links TRBV6-4 to TRBJ2-7; 12 positions agree with TRBD2. Germline CDR1 and CDR2: MRHNA and SNTAGT. The CDR3 has 15 amino acids. Losses at the gene ends were 6 bases for V and 0 bases for J; bases not matched to a gene: 3. The CDR3 loop reads CASSQTSGSSYEQYF. CDR3 DNA: TGTGCCAGCAGCCAGACTAGCGGGAGCTCCTACGAGCAGTACTTC.

The DNA of the CDR3 is TGTGCCAGCAGCCCAAGAGGACTAGCGGGGGTGAACTACAATGAGCAGTTCTTC. It codes for CASSPRGLAGVNYNEQFF. V usage is TRBV11-2 and J usage is TRBJ2-1; 13 bases match TRBD2. The germline gives CDR1 SGHAT, CDR2 FQNNGV. Trimming took 5 bases from V and 3 from J; bases not matched to a gene: 10. The CDR3 totals 18 residues. The full variable domain, completed using reference TRBV11-2 and TRBJ2-1, is EAGVAQSPRYKIIEKRQSVAFWCNPISGHATLYWYQQILGQGPKLLIQFQNNGVVDDSQLPKDRFSAERLKGVDSTLKIQPAKLEDSAVYLCASSPRGLAGVNYNEQFFGPGTRLTVL.

This clonotype appeared a single time. The chain is built from TRBV20-1 and TRBJ2-7, with TRBD2 matching over 10 bases. Looked up from germline, CDR1 is DFQATT and CDR2 is SNEGSKA (reference sequence). The trim removed 6 bases at V and 5 bases at J, leaving 7 bases unmatched. The CDR3 is 13 residues long. The CDR3 spells CSATTSGLHEQYF. CDR3 in DNA: TGCAGTGCCACGACTAGCGGGTTACACGAGCAGTACTTC.

The rearrangement links TRBV7-9 to TRBJ1-3; 7 nucleotides match TRBD1. Trimming at V came to 5 bases and at J to 2 bases, leaving 9 bases not matched to a gene. The germline gives CDR1 SEHNR, CDR2 FQNEAQ (reference sequence). This CDR3 comprises 16 residues. CDR3 sequence reads: CASSPPVTGTGNTIYF. The CDR3 DNA follows: TGTGCCAGCAGCCCCCCTGTGACAGGGACTGGAAACACCATATATTTT.

Regarding this clonotype: An end of the junction does not agree with germline; a read error may underlie this. The chain is built from TRBV6-6 and TRBJ2-2; 10 bases are shared with TRBD2. CDR1 MNHNY and CDR2 SVGAGI come from the germline V gene (reference sequence). This CDR3 has 18 amino acids. The CDR3 loop is CANSYVRAGGPGTGELFF. CDR3 sequence (DNA): TGTGCCAACAGTTACGTTCGAGCGGGGGGGCCAGGCACCGGGGAGCTGTTTTTT.

This clonotype was seen only once. V is TRBV29-1 and J is TRBJ2-7; 9 positions agree with TRBD1. The CDR3 sequence is 13 residues long. The junction had 2 bases not matched to a gene; V was cut back by 5 bases and J by 0 bases. Germline values: CDR1 SQVTM, CDR2 ANQGSEA. CDR3 amino acids: CSVPGQGSYEQYF. The CDR3, as DNA: TGCAGCGTTCCGGGACAGGGCTCCTACGAGCAGTACTTC.

CDR3 sequence: CASRVDGLASDTQYF. The CDR3 DNA is TGTGCCAGCAGAGTTGACGGACTAGCCTCAGATACGCAGTATTTT. J is TRBJ2-3 and V is TRBV7-6; 8 bases line up with TRBD2. This CDR3 is built from 15 residues. Germline loops: CDR1 SGHVS, CDR2 FNYEAQ. Unmatched junction bases numbered 9, after V lost 6 bases and J lost 4 bases.

The chain is built from TRBV25-1 and TRBJ2-2; possible D gene TRBD2, 6 bases. V was pared by 1 base and J by 5 bases, with 11 bases between. CDR1 is MGHDK and CDR2 is SYGVNS in the germline V gene. The CDR3 runs to 15 residues. In nucleotides, the CDR3 is TGTGCCAGCAGTGAATGGAGGGAGCGAACCGGGGAGCTGTTTTTT. This gives the protein CASSEWRERTGELFF.

On this clonotype: Since the CDR3 does not end with the conserved phenylalanine or tryptophan, this likely comes from a read error. The V and J genes are TRBV19 and TRBJ1-1; TRBD1 aligns across 7 bases. V shed 5 bases, J shed 0 bases, and the junction held 3 bases outside the gene matches. CDR1 and CDR2 (germline): LNHDA, SQIVND (reference sequence). The CDR3 consists of 14 residues. The CDR3 loop reads CASSLDRVNTEAFL. The CDR3 bases are TGTGCCAGTAGTCTCGACAGGGTGAACACTGAAGCTTTCCTT.

This rearrangement joins TRBV7-8 to TRBJ2-3, with TRBD1 matching over 12 bases. Germline V gene lookup returns CDR1 SGHVS and CDR2 FQNEAQ. The CDR3 runs to 16 residues. V lost 2 bases, J lost 6 bases, and 6 bases stayed unmatched. For the CDR3, the DNA is TGTGCCAGCAGCTTAAAGAGGGACAGGGGGCGGGATACGCAGTATTTT. Protein sequence: CASSLKRDRGRDTQYF. The full variable domain, rest sourced from reference TRBV7-8 and TRBJ2-3, is GAGVSQSPRYKVAKRGQDVALRCDPISGHVSLFWYQQALGQGPEFLTYFQNEAQLDKSGLPSDRFFAERPEGSVSTLKIQRTQQEDSAVYLCASSLKRDRGRDTQYFGPGTRLTVL.

This chain joins TRBV29-1 and TRBJ2-7, with D possibly TRBD2 on 6 matching bases. This CDR3 is built from 14 residues. Germline CDR1 SQVTM, CDR2 ANQGSEA. V was cut by 0 bases and J by 2 bases, with 11 bases left in between. CDR3: CSVEDSEGTYEQYF. The CDR3, as DNA: TGCAGCGTTGAAGACTCGGAGGGGACCTACGAGCAGTACTTC.

A few counts support this clonotype. This chain links TRBV6-4 with TRBJ2-1; D perhaps matches TRBD2 (5 bases). Trimming stripped 3 bases from V and 0 bases from J, with 18 bases between. The CDR3 has 18 amino acids. CDR1 is MRHNA and CDR2 is SNTAGT in the germline V gene. The CDR3 region has the DNA TGTGCCAGCAGTGAAATAGGTGCGAGCGGAGGCTCCTACAATGAGCAGTTCTTC. Its protein product is CASSEIGASGGSYNEQFF.

This clonotype was detected only once. The chain combines TRBV24-1 with TRBJ2-5, with 9 nucleotides matching TRBD1. The V gene's germline CDR1 is KGHDR and CDR2 SFDVKD. Germline trimming cut 4 bases from V and 2 bases from J; bases unmatched to any gene: 10. This CDR3 spans 17 amino acids. CDR3 loop: CATSDDRGGPKQETQYF. CDR3 DNA: TGTGCCACCAGTGACGACAGGGGGGGTCCCAAACAAGAGACCCAGTACTTC.

The chain is built from TRBV9 and TRBJ1-1; a weak D match, TRBD1 (5 bases). CDR1 SGDLS and CDR2 YYNGEE come from the germline V gene. The CDR3 is made up of 19 amino acids. The V gene lost 0 bases and the J gene lost 3 bases, with 24 bases spanning the gap. CDR3 in DNA: TGTGCCAGCAGCGTAGGACTGACGTGGAGGGGAACAAGGGACACTGAAGCTTTCTTT. It translates to CASSVGLTWRGTRDTEAFF.

This chain uses TRBV6-2 or TRBV6-3 with TRBJ2-7; 10 positions agree with TRBD2. Germline values: CDR1 MNHEY, CDR2 SVGEGT. The CDR3 contains 18 residues. Losses at the gene ends were 0 bases for V and 1 base for J; bases not matched to a gene: 9. CDR3 sequence (DNA): TGTGCCAGCAGTTACTCGATGCTGACTAGCGGGCCTTCCTACGAGCAGTACTTC. Translation gives CASSYSMLTSGPSYEQYF.